Judged by abundance, the clone carrying this T cell receptor (beta chain) is medium-sized (0.01 to 0.1%). The data belong to a study of T-cell memory formation after mild COVID-19. About the research overall: TCR clusters were mostly donor specific.

TCRalpha and TCRbeta libraries used 5'RACE with constant-segment primers and UMIs. TCRdb reanalysed the 5' RACE reads using MiXCR and keeps one entry per CDR3 protein. This table holds some 120,000 distinct CDR3 sequences, about a sixth found once. V was shortened by 6 bases and J by 6 bases, with 13 bases between the two germline ends. CDR1 and CDR2 from the germline V gene are WSHSY and SAAADI. The CDR3 extends over 13 amino acids. The V call is TRBV10-2, the J call TRBJ2-3; D assignment may be TRBD1 or TRBD2 (6 bases each). This receptor was taken from a man aged 18-30 years who had mild COVID-19 (a few samples of this study predate the infection). Cell type and time point are not known. The sample consisted of PBMCs or a T cell subset sorted from them (not recorded which). CDR3 sequence reads: CASSGGLVDTQYF. In DNA, the CDR3 is TGCGCCAGCAGCGGGGGCCTGGTTGATACGCAGTATTTT.